What follows are 6 T cell receptor beta chains derived from one specimen sequenced in a study. Via MiXCR, TCRdb re-called the 5' RACE reads, giving one row per CDR3 protein. The sample holds roughly 40,000 distinct CDR3 sequences; approximately 17% are singletons and the top ten take approximately 3%. Input material: naive CD4+ T cells sorted from a lymph node. Subset: naive CD4+ T cells, CD4+CD45RA+CD25-. These receptor sequences come from a female donor with breast cancer.

This clonotype was seen repeatedly, ten times or more. This chain links TRBV4-3 with TRBJ2-7; a weak D match, TRBD2 (6 bases). V lost 4 bases, J lost 4 bases, and 17 bases lay in between. Germline V gene lookup returns CDR1 LGHNA and CDR2 YSLEER. CDR3 length equals 15 residues. The CDR3 is CASSLAASPSYEQYF. In DNA form, the CDR3 reads TGCGCCAGCAGCCTAGCGGCTAGCCCTTCTTACGAGCAGTACTTC.

Only a few counts were recorded for this clonotype. CDR3 residues: CASSPQLAGFQETQYF. Here the CDR3 DNA reads TGCGCCAGCAGCCCCCAACTAGCGGGCTTCCAAGAGACCCAGTACTTC. The chain couples TRBV4-1 to TRBJ2-5; 9 bases match TRBD2. The germline V gene encodes CDR1 MGHRA and CDR2 YSYEKL. The J segment lost 1 base and the V segment lost 4 bases, leaving 7 bases of the junction unmatched. The CDR3 has 16 residues.

This clonotype was counted at least ten times. The chain combines TRBV5-1 with TRBJ2-7, with 10 bases aligning to TRBD2. Germline-derived CDR1 and CDR2 are SGHRS and YFSETQ. CDR3 size: 14 residues. With 2 bases clipped from V and 5 bases from J, the junction kept 4 bases outside the gene matches. CDR3 sequence (DNA): TGCGCCAGCAGCTTAAGCGGGAGGGCCGACGAGCAGTACTTC. Translating it yields CASSLSGRADEQYF.

This clonotype ranks as medium-sized. The rearrangement joins TRBV6-2 or TRBV6-3 to TRBJ1-2; D is perhaps TRBD1 (5 bases). Germline CDR1 is MNHEY and CDR2 is SVGEGT. Trimming pared 5 bases from V and 6 bases from J, leaving 13 bases between. This CDR3 spans 13 amino acids. CDR3: CASSRTGTNGYTF. CDR3 DNA sequence: TGTGCCAGCAGTCGAACCGGGACGAATGGCTACACCTTC.

This clonotype came up many times. This rearrangement joins TRBV5-6 to TRBJ2-7, with D maybe TRBD1 (6 bases). Looked up from germline, CDR1 is SGHDT and CDR2 is YYEEEE. The length of the CDR3 is 13 residues. V shed 4 bases and J shed 0 bases, with 8 bases lying between them. The CDR3, as DNA: TGTGCCAGCAGCCGGGGACACTCCTACGAGCAGTACTTC. It is translated as CASSRGHSYEQYF. Variable domain in full (rest from reference TRBV5-6 and TRBJ2-7): DAGVTQSPTHLIKTRGQQVTLRCSPKSGHDTVSWYQQALGQGPQFIFQYYEEEERQRGNFPDRFSGHQFPNYSSELNVNALLLGDSALYLCASSRGHSYEQYFGPGTRLTVT.

The rearrangement joins TRBV28 to TRBJ1-5; perhaps TRBD1 as D (5 bases). Germline CDR1 MDHEN, CDR2 SYDVKM. The CDR3 covers 13 residues. The V end was cut by 8 bases, the J end by 4 bases, with 12 bases between. CDR3 loop: CASGPGPNQPQHF. The CDR3 DNA follows: TGTGCCAGCGGACCGGGACCTAATCAGCCCCAGCATTTT. Looking up the rest from reference TRBV28 and TRBJ1-5 gives the full variable domain: DVKVTQSSRYLVKRTGEKVFLECVQDMDHENMFWYRQDPGLGLRLIYFSYDVKMKEKGDIPEGYSVSREKKERFSLILESASTNQTSMYLCASGPGPNQPQHFGDGTRLSIL.